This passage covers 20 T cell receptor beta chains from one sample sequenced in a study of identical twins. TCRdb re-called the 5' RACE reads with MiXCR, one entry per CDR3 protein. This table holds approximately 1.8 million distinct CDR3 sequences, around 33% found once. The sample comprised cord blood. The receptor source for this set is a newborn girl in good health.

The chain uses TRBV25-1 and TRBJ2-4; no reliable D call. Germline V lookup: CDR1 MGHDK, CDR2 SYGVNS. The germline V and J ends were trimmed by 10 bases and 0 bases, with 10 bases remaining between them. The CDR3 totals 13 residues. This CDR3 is CAITWEAKNIQYF. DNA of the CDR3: TGTGCCATCACGTGGGAAGCCAAAAACATTCAGTACTTC.

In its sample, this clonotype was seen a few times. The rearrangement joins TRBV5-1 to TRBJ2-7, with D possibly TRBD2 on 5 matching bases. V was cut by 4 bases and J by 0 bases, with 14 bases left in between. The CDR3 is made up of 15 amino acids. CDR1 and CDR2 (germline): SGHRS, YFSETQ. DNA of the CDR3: TGCGCCAGCAGCCGGGGTCCGGTGAGCTCCTACGAGCAGTACTTC. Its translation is CASSRGPVSSYEQYF. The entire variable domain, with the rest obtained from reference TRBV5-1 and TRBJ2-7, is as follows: KAGVTQTPRYLIKTRGQQVTLSCSPISGHRSVSWYQQTPGQGLQFLFEYFSETQRNKGNFPGRFSGRQFSNSRSEMNVSTLELGDSALYLCASSRGPVSSYEQYFGPGTRLTVT.

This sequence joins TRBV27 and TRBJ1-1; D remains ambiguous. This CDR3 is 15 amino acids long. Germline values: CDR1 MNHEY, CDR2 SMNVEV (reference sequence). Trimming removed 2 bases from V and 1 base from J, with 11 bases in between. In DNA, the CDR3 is TGTGCCAGCAGTTTAATTCGCTCGGGGAACACTGAAGCTTTCTTT. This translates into CASSLIRSGNTEAFF.

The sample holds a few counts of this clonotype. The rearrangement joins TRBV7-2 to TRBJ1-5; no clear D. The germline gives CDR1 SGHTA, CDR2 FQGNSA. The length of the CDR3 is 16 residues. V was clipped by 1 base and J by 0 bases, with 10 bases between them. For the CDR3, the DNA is TGTGCCAGCAGCTTAGGGGTAGAATATAGCAATCAGCCCCAGCATTTT. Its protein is CASSLGVEYSNQPQHF.

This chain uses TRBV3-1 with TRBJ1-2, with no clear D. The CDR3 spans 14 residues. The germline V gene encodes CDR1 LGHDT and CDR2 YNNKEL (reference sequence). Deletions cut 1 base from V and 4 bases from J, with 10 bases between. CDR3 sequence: CASSQVSPAYGYTF. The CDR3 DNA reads TGTGCCAGCAGCCAAGTGAGCCCAGCCTATGGCTACACCTTC.

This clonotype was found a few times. The CDR3 is CASSPPGQGVETQYF. The CDR3 DNA sequence: TGTGCCAGCAGTCCTCCGGGACAGGGGGTGGAGACCCAGTACTTC. This rearrangement joins TRBV12-3 or TRBV12-4 to TRBJ2-5; TRBD1 matches 11 bases. With V trimmed by 5 bases and J by 5 bases, 7 bases remained unmatched. The CDR3 is 15 amino acids.

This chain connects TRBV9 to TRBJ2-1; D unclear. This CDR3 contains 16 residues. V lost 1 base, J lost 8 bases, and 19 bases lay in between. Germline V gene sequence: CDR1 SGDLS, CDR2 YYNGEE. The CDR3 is CASSVSGGTERDEQFF. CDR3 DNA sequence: TGTGCCAGCAGCGTATCCGGCGGCACCGAGAGAGATGAGCAGTTCTTC.

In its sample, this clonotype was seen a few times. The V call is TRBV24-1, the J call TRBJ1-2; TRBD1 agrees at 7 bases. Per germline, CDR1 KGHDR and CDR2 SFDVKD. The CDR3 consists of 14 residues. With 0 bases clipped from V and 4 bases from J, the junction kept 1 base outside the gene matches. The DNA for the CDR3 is TGTGCCACCAGTGATTTGCAGGGGGGCTATGGCTACACCTTC. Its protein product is CATSDLQGGYGYTF.

CDR3 in DNA: TGTGCCATCAGCCAAGGGGGCGCGAACACTGAAGCTTTCTTT. Translated: CAISQGGANTEAFF. The chain has TRBV10-3 and TRBJ1-1; 7 bases align to TRBD1. Germline trimming cut 6 bases from V and 1 base from J; bases unmatched to any gene: 5. The CDR3 runs to 14 residues. Germline V lookup: CDR1 ENHRY, CDR2 SYGVKD.

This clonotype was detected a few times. CDR3 coding DNA: TGCGCCAGCAGCACGAGTATAGGATGGAGGAATGAGCAGTTCTTC. Translated, it gives CASSTSIGWRNEQFF. The chain combines TRBV5-1 with TRBJ2-1, with TRBD2 as a possible D gene (5 bases). The CDR3 is made up of 15 amino acids. Trimming left V 4 bases short and J 7 bases short, with 18 bases between. Germline V lookup: CDR1 SGHRS, CDR2 YFSETQ.

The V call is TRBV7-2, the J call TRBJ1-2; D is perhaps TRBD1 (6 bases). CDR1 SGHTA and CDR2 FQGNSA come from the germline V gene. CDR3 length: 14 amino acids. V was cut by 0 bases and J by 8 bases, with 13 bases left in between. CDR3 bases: TGTGCCAGCAGCTTAGCGCCAGGGGATTGGGGCTACACCTTC. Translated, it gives CASSLAPGDWGYTF.

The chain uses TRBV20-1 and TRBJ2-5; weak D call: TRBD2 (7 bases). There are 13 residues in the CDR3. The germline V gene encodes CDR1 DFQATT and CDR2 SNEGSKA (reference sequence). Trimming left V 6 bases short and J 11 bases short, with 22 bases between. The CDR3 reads CSASSGGYNEQYF. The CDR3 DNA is TGCAGTGCCAGTTCGGGGGGCTACAATGAGCAGTACTTC.

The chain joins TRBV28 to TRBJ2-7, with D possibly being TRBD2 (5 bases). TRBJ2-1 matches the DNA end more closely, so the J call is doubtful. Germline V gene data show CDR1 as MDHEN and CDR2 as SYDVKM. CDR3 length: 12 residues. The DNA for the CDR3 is TGTGCCAGCAGTAGCGGCTCCTACGAGCAGTTCTTC. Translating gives CASSSGSYEQFF.

In nucleotides, the CDR3 is TGCGCCAGCAGTTTGATGGGGACAGGGAATTCCTACGAGCAGTACTTC. It yields the protein CASSLMGTGNSYEQYF. The rearrangement links TRBV5-1 to TRBJ2-5; 9 bases are a match to TRBD1. The J call could be wrong; TRBJ2-7 is a better fit for the DNA end. The CDR3 is 16 residues long. Germline-derived CDR1 and CDR2 are SGHRS and YFSETQ.

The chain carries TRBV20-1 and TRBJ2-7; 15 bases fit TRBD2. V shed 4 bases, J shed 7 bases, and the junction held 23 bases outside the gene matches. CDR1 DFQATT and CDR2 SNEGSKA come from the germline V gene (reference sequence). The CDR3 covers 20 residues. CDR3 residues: CSAIPLSGLAGGTPYNEQYF. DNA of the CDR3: TGCAGTGCTATCCCTCTATCGGGACTAGCGGGAGGAACCCCCTACAATGAGCAGTACTTC.

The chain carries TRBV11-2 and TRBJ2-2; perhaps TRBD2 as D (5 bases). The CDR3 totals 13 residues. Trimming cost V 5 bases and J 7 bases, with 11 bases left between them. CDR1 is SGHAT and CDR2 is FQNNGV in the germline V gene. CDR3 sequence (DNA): TGTGCCAGCAGCCCTTCGAGGGTCGGGGAGCTGTTTTTT. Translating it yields CASSPSRVGELFF.

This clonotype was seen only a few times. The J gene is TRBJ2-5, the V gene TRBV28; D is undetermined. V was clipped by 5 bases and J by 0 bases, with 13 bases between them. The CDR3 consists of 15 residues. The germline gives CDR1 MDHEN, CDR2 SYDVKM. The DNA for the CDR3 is TGTGCCAGCAGTCCTGAGGCAGACGACCAAGAGACCCAGTACTTC. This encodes CASSPEADDQETQYF.

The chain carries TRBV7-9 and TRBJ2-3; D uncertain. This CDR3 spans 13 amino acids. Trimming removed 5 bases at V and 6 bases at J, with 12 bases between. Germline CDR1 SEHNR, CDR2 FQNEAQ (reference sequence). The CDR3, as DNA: TGTGCCAGCAGCCGGGTCCGTATGGATACGCAGTATTTT. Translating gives CASSRVRMDTQYF.

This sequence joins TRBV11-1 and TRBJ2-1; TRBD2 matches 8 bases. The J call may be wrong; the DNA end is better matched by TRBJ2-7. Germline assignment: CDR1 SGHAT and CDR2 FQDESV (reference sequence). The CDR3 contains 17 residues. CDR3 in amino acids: CASSSLSGVSSYNEQYF. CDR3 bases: TGTGCCAGCAGCTCCCTTAGCGGGGTAAGCTCCTACAATGAGCAGTACTTC.

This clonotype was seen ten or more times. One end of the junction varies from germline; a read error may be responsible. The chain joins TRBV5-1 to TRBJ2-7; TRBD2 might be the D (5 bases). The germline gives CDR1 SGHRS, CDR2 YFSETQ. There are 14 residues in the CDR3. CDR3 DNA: TGTGCCAGCAGCTTAGAGGGTACTTCCTACGAGCAGTACTTC. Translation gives CASSLEGTSYEQYF. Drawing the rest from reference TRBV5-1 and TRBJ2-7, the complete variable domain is KAGVTQTPRYLIKTRGQQVTLSCSPISGHRSVSWYQQTPGQGLQFLFEYFSETQRNKGNFPGRFSGRQFSNSRSEMNVSTLELGDSALYLCASSLEGTSYEQYFGPGTRLTVT.